Following are 18 T cell receptor beta chains from one sample sequenced in a study of blood T cells in healthy people across ages. Next came a second PCR, run for about 6 to 12 cycles, which used a sample-barcoded 5' primer along with a J-beta primer mix. TCRdb analysed the 5' RACE reads with MiXCR anew, one entry per CDR3 protein. The sample records around 900,000 distinct CDR3 sequences, around 28% being singletons. Sequenced sample: blood. All receptors derive from a woman over 75 in good health.

This clonotype was recorded at least ten times. This chain connects TRBV29-1 to TRBJ1-2; TRBD1 is a possible D gene (5 bases). The CDR3 spans 12 residues. The V end was cut by 4 bases, the J end by 8 bases, with 14 bases between. Germline V CDR1 and CDR2: SQVTM, ANQGSEA. CDR3 DNA: TGCAGCGTTGGGGACGTGCTTAGAGGCTACACCTTC. This encodes CSVGDVLRGYTF.

V gene TRBV28 combines with J gene TRBJ1-2; weak D call: TRBD1 (5 bases). The germline V and J ends were trimmed by 10 bases and 4 bases, with 22 bases remaining between them. The length of the CDR3 is 15 residues. CDR1 MDHEN and CDR2 SYDVKM come from the germline V gene. Here the CDR3 reads CATPGGSMATYGYTF. CDR3 in DNA: TGTGCCACCCCGGGGGGAAGTATGGCGACCTATGGCTACACCTTC.

Ten or more counts support this clonotype. The rearrangement uses TRBV20-1 and TRBJ1-1; 7 positions match TRBD1. This CDR3 is built from 14 residues. The germline V gene encodes CDR1 DFQATT and CDR2 SNEGSKA (reference sequence). Trimming cost V 1 base and J 8 bases; bases outside gene matches: 10. The CDR3 DNA follows: TGCAGTGCTAGAGCACTGGACAGGCCCACGGAAGCTTTCTTT. This translates into CSARALDRPTEAFF.

The V and J genes are TRBV28 and TRBJ2-1, with 8 bases lining up with TRBD2. The J segment lost 8 bases and the V segment lost 6 bases, leaving 9 bases of the junction unmatched. In germline, CDR1 is MDHEN, CDR2 SYDVKM. This CDR3 has 14 residues. The CDR3 spells CASRIGGAQDEQFF. The DNA for the CDR3 is TGTGCCAGCAGGATCGGGGGGGCTCAAGATGAGCAGTTCTTC.

The rearrangement links TRBV7-2 to TRBJ2-5, with no clear D. V dropped 2 bases and J dropped 11 bases, with 9 bases sitting between them. This CDR3 comprises 11 residues. Germline CDR1 reads SGHTA; CDR2 reads FQGNSA. In DNA form, the CDR3 reads TGTGCCAGCAGCTTACGGATGGGGCAGTACTTC. This encodes CASSLRMGQYF.

The chain is built from TRBV12-3 or TRBV12-4 and TRBJ2-2; D could derive from TRBD1 or TRBD2 (5 bases each). The V gene lost 4 bases and the J gene lost 0 bases, with 9 bases spanning the gap. The CDR3 consists of 15 residues. The CDR3 nucleotides read TGTGCCAGCAGTTCGGGACGGCCGAACACCGGGGAGCTGTTTTTT. The encoded protein is CASSSGRPNTGELFF.

This clonotype was observed many times. CDR3 DNA sequence: TGTGCCAGCAGCCCGGCCCTTGGGAGGACTACACGAGAGACCCAGTACTTC. It codes for CASSPALGRTTRETQYF. The rearrangement uses TRBV7-2 and TRBJ2-5; maybe TRBD2 (6 bases). Germline values: CDR1 SGHTA, CDR2 FQGNSA. Trimming pared 5 bases from V and 4 bases from J, leaving 23 bases between. CDR3 length equals 17 residues.

This clonotype occurred a few times. The chain uses TRBV6-2 or TRBV6-3 and TRBJ2-7; D is possibly TRBD2 (6 bases). Trimming left V 5 bases short and J 2 bases short, with 16 bases between. This CDR3 contains 15 residues. Germline loops: CDR1 MNHEY, CDR2 SVGEGT. CDR3 protein: CASSTPGTSTYEQYF. In DNA, the CDR3 is TGTGCCAGCAGTACACCCGGGACTTCAACCTACGAGCAGTACTTC.

To note about this clonotype: One end of the junction varies from germline; a read error may be responsible. The chain has TRBV4-3 and TRBJ2-5; 8 nucleotides agree with TRBD2. The germline gives CDR1 LGHNA, CDR2 YSLEER. CDR3 length: 15 amino acids. The CDR3 sequence: CVSSSGLGLYNEQYF. CDR3 nucleotide sequence: TGCGTCAGCAGCTCGGGACTAGGACTCTACAATGAGCAGTACTTC.

Note on this clonotype: This may be a read error, as it is one base from a much larger clone. The J gene is TRBJ1-2, the V gene TRBV5-5, with TRBD1 matching 8 bases. This CDR3 contains 16 residues. CDR1 SGHKS and CDR2 YYEKEE come from the germline V gene (reference sequence). CDR3 DNA sequence: TGTGCCAGCAGCTTGTTGGACAGGGCTTATAACTATGACTACACCTTC. Translated: CASSLLDRAYNYDYTF.

This clonotype was seen more than once but under ten times. A much larger clonotype is one base distant, so this may be a read error. The CDR3 DNA follows: TGCAGTGCGGGAGCGGGGTCAACCTACAATGAGCAGTACTTC. This encodes CSAGAGSTYNEQYF. The chain combines TRBV20-1 with TRBJ2-1; 7 nucleotides match TRBD2. Near its end, the DNA agrees better with TRBJ2-7, so the J call may be wrong. Germline loops: CDR1 DFQATT, CDR2 SNEGSKA (reference sequence). The CDR3 spans 14 residues.

This clonotype has only one observation. Lacking the conserved final phenylalanine or tryptophan, this CDR3 likely reflects a read error. The rearrangement uses TRBV19 and TRBJ2-1; TRBD1 agrees at 8 bases. V gave up 6 bases and J gave up 2 bases; unmatched junction bases: 3. Looked up from germline, CDR1 is LNHDA and CDR2 is SQIVND (reference sequence). The CDR3 runs 14 residues. The CDR3 bases are TGTGCCAGTAGAGGACAGGGTGCCTACAATGAGCAGTTCTGC. Translated: CASRGQGAYNEQFC.

The chain employs TRBV9 and TRBJ2-7; 8 nucleotides match TRBD1. The trim removed 0 bases at V and 7 bases at J, leaving 12 bases unmatched. The germline CDR1 and CDR2 sequences are SGDLS and YYNGEE. This CDR3 comprises 16 residues. CDR3: CASSVEGRGRYNEQYF. Written as DNA, the CDR3 is TGTGCCAGCAGCGTAGAGGGCAGGGGGCGATACAATGAGCAGTACTTC.

This clonotype was found many times. This rearrangement joins TRBV12-3 or TRBV12-4 to TRBJ2-3; D remains unclear. The CDR3 sequence is 13 residues long. V was cut by 6 bases and J by 1 base, with 8 bases left in between. The CDR3 DNA reads as TGTGCCAGCAGCTTACGAGGCACAGATACGCAGTATTTT. Protein: CASSLRGTDTQYF.

The chain links TRBV15 to TRBJ2-1; D is unresolved. The V gene lost 3 bases and the J gene lost 13 bases, with 19 bases spanning the gap. The V gene's germline CDR1 is LNHNV and CDR2 YYDKDF (reference sequence). This CDR3 contains 14 residues. CDR3 in amino acids: CATSRKQPQETQFF. CDR3 nucleotide sequence: TGTGCCACCAGCAGGAAACAGCCTCAAGAGACCCAGTTCTTC.

The chain carries TRBV6-6 and TRBJ1-5; no definite D call. The CDR3 spans 14 residues. Per the germline V gene, CDR1 is MNHNY and CDR2 is SVGAGI (reference sequence). V lost 2 bases, J lost 3 bases, and 8 bases lay in between. In DNA form, the CDR3 reads TGTGCCAGCAGTTACAGGGCGGCCAATCAGCCCCAGCATTTT. Translated: CASSYRAANQPQHF.

This clonotype appeared a few times. The chain joins TRBV20-1 to TRBJ1-5; D gene uncertain. Trimming took 4 bases from V and 8 from J, leaving 12 bases between them. Germline V gives CDR1 DFQATT, CDR2 SNEGSKA (reference sequence). The CDR3 length is 12 residues. This CDR3 reads CSAKGGGEPQHF. CDR3 in DNA: TGCAGTGCTAAGGGAGGTGGGGAGCCCCAGCATTTT.

This clonotype appeared many times. J is TRBJ1-2 and V is TRBV7-2; 8 nucleotides agree with TRBD1. Trimming cost V 5 bases and J 3 bases; bases outside gene matches: 11. Germline V CDR1 and CDR2: SGHTA, FQGNSA. The CDR3 has 16 amino acids. In DNA, the CDR3 is TGTGCCAGCAGCGGGGCTTACGTGACAGGGGACTATGGCTACACCTTC. Translating gives CASSGAYVTGDYGYTF.